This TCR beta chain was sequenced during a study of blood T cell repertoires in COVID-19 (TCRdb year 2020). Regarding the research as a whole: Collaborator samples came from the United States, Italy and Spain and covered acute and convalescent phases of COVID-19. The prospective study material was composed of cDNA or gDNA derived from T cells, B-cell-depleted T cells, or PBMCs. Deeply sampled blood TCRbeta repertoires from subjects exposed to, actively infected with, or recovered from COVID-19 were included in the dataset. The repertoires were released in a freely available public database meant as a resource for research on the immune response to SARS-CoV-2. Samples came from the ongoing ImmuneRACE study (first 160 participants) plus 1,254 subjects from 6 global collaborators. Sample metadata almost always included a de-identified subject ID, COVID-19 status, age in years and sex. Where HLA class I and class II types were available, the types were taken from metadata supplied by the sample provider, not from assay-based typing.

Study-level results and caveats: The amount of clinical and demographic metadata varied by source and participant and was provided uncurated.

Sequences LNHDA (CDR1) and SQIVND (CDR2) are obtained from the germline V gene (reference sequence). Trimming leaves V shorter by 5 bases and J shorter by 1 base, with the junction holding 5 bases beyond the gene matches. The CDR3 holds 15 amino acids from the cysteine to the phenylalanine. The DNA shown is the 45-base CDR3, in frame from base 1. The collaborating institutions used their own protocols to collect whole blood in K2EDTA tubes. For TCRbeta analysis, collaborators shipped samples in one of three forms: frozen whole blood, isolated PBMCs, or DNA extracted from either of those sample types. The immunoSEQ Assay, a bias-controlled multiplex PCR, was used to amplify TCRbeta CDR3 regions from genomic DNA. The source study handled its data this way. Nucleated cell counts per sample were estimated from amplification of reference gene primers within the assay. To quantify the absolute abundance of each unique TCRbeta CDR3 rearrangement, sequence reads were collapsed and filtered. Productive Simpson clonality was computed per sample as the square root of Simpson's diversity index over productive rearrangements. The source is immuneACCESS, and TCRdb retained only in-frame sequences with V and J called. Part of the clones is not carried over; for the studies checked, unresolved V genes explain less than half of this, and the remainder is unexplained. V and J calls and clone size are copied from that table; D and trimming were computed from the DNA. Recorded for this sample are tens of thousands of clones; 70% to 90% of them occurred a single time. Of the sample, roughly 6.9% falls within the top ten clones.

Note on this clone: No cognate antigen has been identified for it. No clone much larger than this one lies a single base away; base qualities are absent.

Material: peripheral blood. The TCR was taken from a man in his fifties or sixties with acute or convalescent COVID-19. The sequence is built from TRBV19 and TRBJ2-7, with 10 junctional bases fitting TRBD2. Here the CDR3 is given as CASSATSGASYEQYF. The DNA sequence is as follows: TGTGCCAGTAGTGCTACTAGCGGGGCGTCCTACGAGCAGTACTTC.